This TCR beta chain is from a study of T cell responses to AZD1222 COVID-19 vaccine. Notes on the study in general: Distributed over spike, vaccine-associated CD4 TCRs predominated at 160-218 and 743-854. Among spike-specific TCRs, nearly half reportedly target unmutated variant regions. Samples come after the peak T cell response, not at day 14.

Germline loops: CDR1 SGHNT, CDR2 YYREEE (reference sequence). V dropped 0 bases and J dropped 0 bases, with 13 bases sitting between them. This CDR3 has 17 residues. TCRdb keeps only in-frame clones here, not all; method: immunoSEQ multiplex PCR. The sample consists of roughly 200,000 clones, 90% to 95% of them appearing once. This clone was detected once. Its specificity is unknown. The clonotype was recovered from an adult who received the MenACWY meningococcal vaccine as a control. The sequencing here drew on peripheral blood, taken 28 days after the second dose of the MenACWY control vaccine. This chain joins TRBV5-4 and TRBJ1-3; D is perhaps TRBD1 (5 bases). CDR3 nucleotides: TGTGCCAGCAGCTTGGTTTCCGGGGCCGACTCTGGAAACACCATATATTTT. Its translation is CASSLVSGADSGNTIYF.